Below are 5 T cell receptor beta chains sequenced from a single sample in a study of radiotherapy plus CTLA-4 blockade in lung cancer. Assay used: immunoSEQ multiplex PCR; TCRdb lists only in-frame clones, some missing. The data hold around 110,000 clones, with over 80% observed a single time. The input for sequencing was peripheral blood, taken from a patient treated with radiotherapy plus ipilimumab. All receptors come from a human donor with non-small cell lung cancer that progressed on radiotherapy plus ipilimumab.

The chain uses TRBV7-9 and TRBJ1-4; D perhaps matches TRBD1 (5 bases). The CDR3 sequence is 13 residues long. V lost 4 bases, J lost 8 bases, and 11 bases lay in between. The germline V gene has CDR1 SEHNR and CDR2 FQNEAQ (reference sequence). This CDR3 is CASSSRVGEKLFF. In nucleotides, the CDR3 is TGTGCCAGCAGCTCCAGGGTAGGGGAAAAACTGTTTTTT. Drawing the rest from reference TRBV7-9 and TRBJ1-4, the complete variable domain is DTGVSQNPRHKITKRGQNVTFRCDPISEHNRLYWYRQTLGQGPEFLTYFQNEAQLEKSRLLSDRFSAERPKGSFSTLEIQRTEQGDSAMYLCASSSRVGEKLFFGSGTQLSVL.

The chain links TRBV6-1 to TRBJ1-3; tentatively, D is TRBD1 (6 bases). Germline-derived CDR1 and CDR2 are MNHNS and SASEGT. The CDR3 totals 17 residues. Trimming left V 1 base short and J 0 bases short, with 13 bases between. CDR3 in amino acids: CASSEVKKGDSGNTIYF. DNA for the CDR3: TGTGCCAGCAGTGAAGTTAAAAAGGGGGACTCTGGAAACACCATATATTTT.

The sample holds one count of this clone. J is TRBJ2-1 and V is TRBV11-2; weak D call: TRBD1 (5 bases). CDR1 and CDR2 (germline): SGHAT, FQNNGV. V lost 0 bases, J lost 0 bases, and 15 bases lay in between. The CDR3 runs to 18 residues. CDR3 in amino acids: CASSLDSQGRSSYNEQFF. CDR3 DNA: TGTGCCAGCAGCTTAGATTCTCAGGGAAGGAGCTCCTACAATGAGCAGTTCTTC.

The chain is built from TRBV28 and TRBJ1-2; D gene ambiguous. V lost 5 bases and J lost 4, with 8 bases in between. Germline V gene data show CDR1 as MDHEN and CDR2 as SYDVKM. This CDR3 is built from 12 residues. The CDR3 DNA follows: TGTGCCAGCAGTCCGAACAGCTATGGCTACACCTTC. Its protein product is CASSPNSYGYTF.

By proportion, this clone is medium-sized. CDR3 region: CASSPQGAYPGELFF. The CDR3 nucleotides read TGTGCCAGCAGCCCACAGGGGGCTTACCCCGGGGAGCTGTTTTTT. This chain uses TRBV5-4 with TRBJ2-2; 9 bases are shared with TRBD1. The germline V gene has CDR1 SGHNT and CDR2 YYREEE (reference sequence). With 4 bases clipped from V and 6 bases from J, the junction kept 7 bases outside the gene matches. CDR3 length: 15 amino acids.